The rows below give T cell receptor beta chains drawn from one sample of a study of cytomegalovirus exposure and HLA in healthy donors. Method: immunoSEQ multiplex PCR; TCRdb's copy keeps in-frame clones and lacks some. The data contain roughly 57,000 clones, around 93% of them seen just once; the ten biggest clones take up about 1.8%. The specimen sequenced was PBMCs. The receptors derive from a woman under 30 in good health and CMV-seropositive. CDR3s include the opening cysteine and the closing phenylalanine or tryptophan. D genes are given only for firm matches. The size field is filled for only some rows; it gives once, few, many or a size class.

V gene: TRBV30
J gene: TRBJ1-2
D gene: -
clone size: -
CDR3 protein: CAWSTGAANYGYTF
CDR3 DNA: TGTGCCTGGAGCACAGGTGCAGCTAACTATGGCTACACCTTC

V gene: TRBV6-1
J gene: TRBJ1-6
D gene: -
clone size: -
CDR3 protein: CASSELDRSGSPLHF
CDR3 DNA: TGTGCCAGCAGTGAACTCGACAGGTCCGGGTCACCCCTCCACTTT

V gene: TRBV27
J gene: TRBJ2-2
D gene: -
clone size: -
CDR3 protein: CASSLATGELFF
CDR3 DNA: TGTGCCAGCTCCCTGGCCACCGGGGAGCTGTTTTTT

V gene: TRBV7-9
J gene: TRBJ2-1
D gene: TRBD2
clone size: -
CDR3 protein: CASSEGLAGDDEQFF
CDR3 DNA: TGTGCCAGCAGCGAGGGACTAGCGGGGGACGATGAGCAGTTCTTC

V gene: TRBV6-5
J gene: TRBJ1-4
D gene: TRBD1
clone size: -
CDR3 protein: CASRTGWPNEKLFF
CDR3 DNA: TGTGCCAGCAGGACAGGGTGGCCTAATGAAAAACTGTTTTTT

V gene: TRBV6-1
J gene: TRBJ2-5
D gene: -
clone size: -
CDR3 protein: CASSERDLQETQYF
CDR3 DNA: TGTGCCAGCAGTGAACGGGATTTACAAGAGACCCAGTACTTC

V gene: TRBV27
J gene: TRBJ1-5
D gene: TRBD1
clone size: -
CDR3 protein: CASSLIGGTGRSQPQHF
CDR3 DNA: TGTGCCAGCAGTTTAATTGGAGGGACAGGGCGAAGTCAGCCCCAGCATTTT

V gene: TRBV5-5
J gene: TRBJ2-7
D gene: -
clone size: once
CDR3 protein: CASSSGLGQWEYYEQYF
CDR3 DNA: TGTGCCAGCAGCTCGGGTCTTGGACAGTGGGAATACTACGAGCAGTACTTC

V gene: TRBV11-2
J gene: TRBJ2-2
D gene: -
clone size: -
CDR3 protein: CASSLVGDGTGELFF
CDR3 DNA: TGTGCCAGCAGCTTAGTAGGGGATGGCACCGGGGAGCTGTTTTTT

V gene: TRBV7-2
J gene: TRBJ2-7
D gene: -
clone size: -
CDR3 protein: CASSSYYEQYF
CDR3 DNA: TGTGCCAGCAGCTCCTACTACGAGCAGTACTTC

V gene: TRBV18
J gene: TRBJ2-5
D gene: -
clone size: -
CDR3 protein: CASSPGSQETQYF
CDR3 DNA: TGTGCCAGCTCACCAGGCAGCCAAGAGACCCAGTACTTC

V gene: TRBV7-4
J gene: TRBJ1-1
D gene: -
clone size: -
CDR3 protein: CASSLAYRADTEAFF
CDR3 DNA: TGTGCCAGCAGCTTAGCGTACAGGGCAGACACTGAAGCTTTCTTT

V gene: TRBV7-2
J gene: TRBJ2-1
D gene: TRBD2
clone size: -
CDR3 protein: CASSSAGPSYNEQFF
CDR3 DNA: TGTGCCAGCAGCTCAGCGGGGCCGAGCTACAATGAGCAGTTCTTC

V gene: TRBV7-9
J gene: TRBJ2-1
D gene: -
clone size: -
CDR3 protein: CASRATGSYNEQFF
CDR3 DNA: TGTGCCAGCAGGGCAACAGGCTCCTACAATGAGCAGTTCTTC

V gene: TRBV29-1
J gene: TRBJ1-2
D gene: TRBD1
clone size: -
CDR3 protein: CSVRQGSSGYTF
CDR3 DNA: TGCAGCGTTCGACAGGGCTCCAGCGGCTACACCTTC

V gene: TRBV10-3
J gene: TRBJ1-2
D gene: TRBD1
clone size: -
CDR3 protein: CAIRQTGNNYGYTF
CDR3 DNA: TGTGCCATCAGACAGACAGGGAATAACTATGGCTACACCTTC

V gene: TRBV5-1
J gene: TRBJ2-5
D gene: -
clone size: -
CDR3 protein: CASSLGTTSWETQYF
CDR3 DNA: TGCGCCAGCAGCTTGGGGACTACGTCGTGGGAGACCCAGTACTTC

V gene: TRBV5-1
J gene: TRBJ1-6
D gene: TRBD1
clone size: -
CDR3 protein: CASSGGTGEHSPLHF
CDR3 DNA: TGCGCCAGCAGCGGCGGGACAGGGGAACATTCACCCCTCCACTTT

V gene: TRBV7-9
J gene: TRBJ2-4
D gene: TRBD1
clone size: -
CDR3 protein: CASSPGQAGVKNIQYF
CDR3 DNA: TGTGCCAGCAGCCCAGGACAGGCGGGTGTCAAAAACATTCAGTACTTC

V gene: TRBV4-3
J gene: TRBJ2-3
D gene: -
clone size: -
CDR3 protein: CASSQGGRGDTQYF
CDR3 DNA: TGCGCCAGCAGCCAAGGAGGCCGAGGGGATACGCAGTATTTT

V gene: TRBV5-6
J gene: TRBJ2-7
D gene: TRBD1
clone size: -
CDR3 protein: CASSLRQGYEQYF
CDR3 DNA: TGTGCCAGCAGTCTAAGACAGGGCTACGAGCAGTACTTC

V gene: TRBV6-5
J gene: TRBJ1-2
D gene: -
clone size: -
CDR3 protein: CASSYSGGGVYGYTF
CDR3 DNA: TGTGCCAGCAGTTACTCGGGGGGAGGAGTCTATGGCTACACCTTC

V gene: TRBV19
J gene: TRBJ1-1
D gene: -
clone size: once
CDR3 protein: CASRPTWGVANTEAFF
CDR3 DNA: TGTGCCAGTAGGCCTACCTGGGGGGTGGCGAACACTGAAGCTTTCTTT

V gene: TRBV27
J gene: TRBJ2-7
D gene: -
clone size: -
CDR3 protein: CASSLSEGASYEQYF
CDR3 DNA: TGTGCCAGCAGTTTATCGGAAGGGGCCTCCTACGAGCAGTACTTC

V gene: TRBV18
J gene: TRBJ2-7
D gene: TRBD2
clone size: -
CDR3 protein: CASSLSGGPPYEQYF
CDR3 DNA: TGTGCCAGCTCACTTAGCGGGGGCCCGCCATACGAGCAGTACTTC

V gene: TRBV4-3
J gene: TRBJ2-7
D gene: -
clone size: -
CDR3 protein: CASSQVGGGSSYEQYF
CDR3 DNA: TGCGCCAGCAGCCAAGTAGGGGGGGGCTCGTCCTACGAGCAGTACTTC

V gene: TRBV5-3
J gene: TRBJ2-7
D gene: -
clone size: -
CDR3 protein: CARSLEVISKGHRSYEQYF
CDR3 DNA: TGTGCCAGAAGCTTGGAAGTCATCTCTAAGGGGCACCGCTCCTACGAGCAGTACTTC

V gene: TRBV9
J gene: TRBJ1-2
D gene: -
clone size: -
CDR3 protein: CASSVPGPGSGRPAGYTF
CDR3 DNA: TGTGCCAGCAGCGTACCTGGTCCGGGATCTGGACGTCCTGCGGGCTACACCTTC

V gene: TRBV27
J gene: TRBJ1-1
D gene: -
clone size: -
CDR3 protein: CASRLQGRTEAFF
CDR3 DNA: TGTGCCAGCAGATTACAGGGTCGAACTGAAGCTTTCTTT

V gene: TRBV7-9
J gene: TRBJ1-4
D gene: TRBD1
clone size: -
CDR3 protein: CASSAGGREKLFF
CDR3 DNA: TGTGCCAGCAGCGCAGGGGGTCGGGAAAAACTGTTTTTT

V gene: TRBV29-1
J gene: TRBJ1-1
D gene: -
clone size: -
CDR3 protein: CSGKQGLLNTEAFF
CDR3 DNA: TGCAGCGGAAAACAGGGCCTTTTGAACACTGAAGCTTTCTTT

V gene: TRBV4-1
J gene: TRBJ2-2
D gene: -
clone size: -
CDR3 protein: CASSQPVRGRGNTGELFF
CDR3 DNA: TGCGCCAGCAGCCAACCAGTTCGTGGCCGGGGGAACACCGGGGAGCTGTTTTTT

V gene: TRBV7-9
J gene: TRBJ2-5
D gene: TRBD1
clone size: once
CDR3 protein: CASSFSDRLTQETQYF
CDR3 DNA: TGTGCCAGCAGCTTCTCGGACAGGCTTACCCAAGAGACCCAGTACTTC

V gene: TRBV5-1
J gene: TRBJ2-1
D gene: -
clone size: -
CDR3 protein: CASSPGTYAYNEQFF
CDR3 DNA: TGCGCCAGCAGCCCCGGGACTTACGCCTACAATGAGCAGTTCTTC

V gene: TRBV7-2
J gene: TRBJ2-7
D gene: TRBD2
clone size: -
CDR3 protein: CASSLAAGGTYEQYF
CDR3 DNA: TGTGCCAGCAGCTTAGCGGCGGGGGGGACCTACGAGCAGTACTTC

V gene: TRBV10-1
J gene: TRBJ2-1
D gene: TRBD2
clone size: -
CDR3 protein: CASSESRLAGGPGEQFF
CDR3 DNA: TGCGCCAGCAGTGAGTCGAGACTAGCGGGGGGGCCGGGCGAGCAGTTCTTC

V gene: TRBV18
J gene: TRBJ2-7
D gene: -
clone size: -
CDR3 protein: CASSRATVYEQYF
CDR3 DNA: TGTGCCAGCTCCCGAGCTACAGTCTACGAGCAGTACTTC

V gene: TRBV5-1
J gene: TRBJ2-5
D gene: -
clone size: -
CDR3 protein: CASSSWTAQETQYF
CDR3 DNA: TGCGCCAGCAGCTCGTGGACAGCCCAAGAGACCCAGTACTTC

V gene: TRBV28
J gene: TRBJ1-2
D gene: -
clone size: -
CDR3 protein: CASGGVRANYGYTF
CDR3 DNA: TGTGCCAGCGGGGGGGTACGGGCTAACTATGGCTACACCTTC

V gene: TRBV9
J gene: TRBJ2-7
D gene: TRBD1
clone size: -
CDR3 protein: CASSGQGAYEQYF
CDR3 DNA: TGTGCCAGCAGCGGACAGGGGGCCTACGAGCAGTACTTC

V gene: TRBV7-2
J gene: TRBJ2-7
D gene: TRBD2
clone size: -
CDR3 protein: CASSSVAGGFTYEQYF
CDR3 DNA: TGTGCCAGCAGCTCTGTAGCGGGGGGTTTCACGTACGAGCAGTACTTC

V gene: TRBV19
J gene: TRBJ2-7
D gene: -
clone size: -
CDR3 protein: CASSIRTGQSYEQYF
CDR3 DNA: TGTGCCAGTAGTATAAGAACAGGGCAGTCCTACGAGCAGTACTTC

V gene: TRBV4-1
J gene: TRBJ1-2
D gene: -
clone size: -
CDR3 protein: CASSQVLAAYGYTF
CDR3 DNA: TGCGCCAGCAGCCAAGTTCTTGCGGCGTATGGCTACACCTTC

V gene: TRBV7-2
J gene: TRBJ1-1
D gene: -
clone size: -
CDR3 protein: CASSPTGRMGTEAFF
CDR3 DNA: TGTGCCAGCAGCCCTACTGGGAGGATGGGCACTGAAGCTTTCTTT

V gene: TRBV27
J gene: TRBJ1-1
D gene: -
clone size: -
CDR3 protein: CASSFTGFTEAFF
CDR3 DNA: TGTGCCAGCAGTTTCACCGGGTTCACTGAAGCTTTCTTT

V gene: TRBV13
J gene: TRBJ1-2
D gene: -
clone size: -
CDR3 protein: CASSFSSSSFNGYTF
CDR3 DNA: TGTGCCAGCAGCTTTAGCTCGTCTAGTTTTAATGGCTACACCTTC